Each of the 27 T cell receptor beta chains below was sequenced from the same sample in a study of response to subunit inactivated influenza vaccine (dated by TCRdb to the late 2010s). The protocol used for the library was RT-PCR. This sample was sequenced with an Illumina HiSeq 2500. Using fastp at Q25 and MiXCR, TCRdb reprocessed the public reads and kept productive beta chains. CDR3 protein sequences are deduplicated, and each keeps its most common genes and DNA. The sample records over 150,000 distinct CDR3 sequences, 13% to 15% of which are singletons. The ten largest clonotypes hold about 28% of the sample. The source was CD8+ T cells sorted from PBMCs, collected more than 4 days after vaccination. The receptors were gathered from a middle-aged man who received an inactivated influenza vaccine. Donor details come from another sample of the same person, matched by shared clones.

This clonotype turned up a few times. This sequence joins TRBV20-1 and TRBJ2-1; 9 bases fit TRBD2. This CDR3 region has 13 residues. Trimming took 6 bases from V and 7 from J; bases not matched to a gene: 7. Germline CDR1 DFQATT, CDR2 SNEGSKA (reference sequence). For the CDR3, the DNA is TGCAGTGCAGGCGGGAGGGTATGGAATGAGCAGTTCTTC. Its translation: CSAGGRVWNEQFF.

This clonotype was observed a few times. The chain has TRBV7-9 and TRBJ2-7; D possibly matches TRBD1 or TRBD2 (5 bases each). With 3 bases removed from V and 5 bases from J, the gap between germline ends came to 14 bases. Germline-derived CDR1 and CDR2 are SEHNR and FQNEAQ (reference sequence). This CDR3 region has 14 residues. The CDR3 DNA is TGTGCCAGCAGCTTTGGGGCAGGAGGCCACGAGCAGTACTTC. Translating gives CASSFGAGGHEQYF.

V usage is TRBV6-1 and J usage is TRBJ2-7; D is uncertain. Trimming shortened V by 4 bases and J by 4 bases, and 17 bases separated the two germline ends. The CDR3 is made up of 15 amino acids. Per the germline V gene, CDR1 is MNHNS and CDR2 is SASEGT. The CDR3 DNA sequence: TGTGCCAGCAGTGCGGACCCTCAACCTTGGTACGAGCAGTACTTC. It yields the protein CASSADPQPWYEQYF.

This rearrangement joins TRBV4-1 to TRBJ2-2, with 10 bases fitting TRBD2. V lost 1 base and J lost 5; bases outside the gene matches: 10. The CDR3 is made up of 18 amino acids. CDR1 is MGHRA and CDR2 is YSYEKL in the germline V gene. The CDR3 DNA reads TGCGCCAGCAGCCAAGTCCGACCGGGACTAGCGTTGACCGGGGAGCTGTTTTTT. It yields the protein CASSQVRPGLALTGELFF.

In regard to this clonotype: One end of the junction does not line up with germline, which may come from a read error. The gene calls are TRBV13 and TRBJ2-1; 8 bases map to TRBD2. Germline-derived CDR1 and CDR2 are PRHDT and FYEKMQ (reference sequence). This CDR3 contains 19 residues. Written as DNA, the CDR3 is TGTACCAGCAGCTGTGTGCCTGTCGGCGGGAGGATACCCTACAATGAGCAGTTCTTC. Translating gives CTSSCVPVGGRIPYNEQFF.

This clonotype came up many times. The chain combines TRBV7-8 with TRBJ1-2, with D unresolved. This CDR3 contains 17 residues. The germline V gene encodes CDR1 SGHVS and CDR2 FQNEAQ. V lost 0 bases, J lost 4 bases, and 18 bases lay in between. CDR3 in amino acids: CASSLARAGYSRYGYTF. As DNA, the CDR3 is TGTGCCAGCAGCTTAGCGCGGGCAGGCTACTCCCGCTATGGCTACACCTTC.

This clonotype came up a few times. The chain has TRBV7-6 and TRBJ2-3, with 8 bases matching TRBD2. The CDR3 covers 15 residues. Germline V gene sequence: CDR1 SGHVS, CDR2 FNYEAQ. With V trimmed by 4 bases and J by 4 bases, 7 bases remained unmatched. This CDR3 reads CASSSISGVPDTQYF. In DNA, the CDR3 is TGTGCCAGCAGCTCGATTAGCGGGGTCCCAGATACGCAGTATTTT.

With respect to this clonotype: This could be a read error, since a much larger clone is one nucleotide away. The V gene is TRBV27, the J gene TRBJ2-7; 7 positions match TRBD1. CDR3 length: 14 residues. Looked up from germline, CDR1 is MNHEY and CDR2 is SMNVEV (reference sequence). The CDR3 region is CASSLGTAGYEKYF. The DNA of the CDR3 is TGTGCCAGCAGTCTTGGGACAGCAGGCTACGAGAAGTACTTC.

The rearrangement links TRBV6-1 to TRBJ2-7, with 10 bases that match TRBD1. Germline V CDR1 and CDR2: MNHNS, SASEGT. The V and J ends lost 6 bases and 5 bases, in that order; junction bases with no gene match: 7. The CDR3 spans 14 residues. CDR3 protein: CASSTSGTGDEQYF. The DNA of the CDR3 is TGTGCCAGCAGCACATCCGGGACAGGGGACGAGCAGTACTTC.

The J gene is TRBJ1-4, the V gene TRBV7-2, with D perhaps TRBD1 (5 bases). CDR1 is SGHTA and CDR2 is FQGNSA in the germline V gene. The CDR3 runs 13 residues. V lost 6 bases and J 8 bases, leaving 13 bases between the germline ends. The CDR3 is CASSYGRGEKLFF. CDR3 sequence (DNA): TGTGCCAGCAGTTACGGACGGGGGGAAAAACTGTTTTTT.

This clonotype was seen only a few times. This sequence joins TRBV15 and TRBJ2-7, with D uncertain. Germline V lookup: CDR1 LNHNV, CDR2 YYDKDF (reference sequence). The V and J ends lost 4 bases and 5 bases respectively, with 15 bases between them. The CDR3 extends over 14 amino acids. The DNA for the CDR3 is TGTGCCACCAGCAAAGGACGGGTAGGCAACGAGCAGTACTTC. It yields the protein CATSKGRVGNEQYF. Looking up the rest from reference TRBV15 and TRBJ2-7 gives the full variable domain: DAMVIQNPRYQVTQFGKPVTLSCSQTLNHNVMYWYQQKSSQAPKLLFHYYDKDFNNEADTPDNFQSRRPNTSFCFLDIRSPGLGDTAMYLCATSKGRVGNEQYFGPGTRLTVT.

The chain carries TRBV7-2 and TRBJ2-1, with 8 bases aligning to TRBD1. The germline V gene has CDR1 SGHTA and CDR2 FQGNSA. Losses at the gene ends were 1 base for V and 10 bases for J; bases not matched to a gene: 6. This CDR3 comprises 14 residues. The CDR3 DNA reads as TGTGCCAGCAGCTTAGTTTCAGGGGGCGGAGAGCAGTTCTTC. Its translation is CASSLVSGGGEQFF.

This chain joins TRBV6-2 or TRBV6-3 and TRBJ2-2, with D possibly matching TRBD1 (6 bases). The germline gives CDR1 MNHEY, CDR2 SVGEGT. The CDR3 length is 14 residues. Trimming took off 7 bases at V and 3 bases at J, with 12 bases between the two ends. CDR3: CASTGTTHTGELFF. CDR3 coding DNA: TGTGCCAGCACCGGGACAACCCACACCGGGGAGCTGTTTTTT.

The V and J genes are TRBV9 and TRBJ2-2; maybe TRBD2 (6 bases). The V gene's germline CDR1 is SGDLS and CDR2 YYNGEE. The CDR3 totals 15 residues. Trimming removed 3 bases at V and 1 base at J, with 10 bases between. CDR3 sequence: CASSASVENTGELFF. Here the CDR3 DNA reads TGTGCCAGCAGCGCTAGCGTAGAGAACACCGGGGAGCTGTTTTTT. Looking up the rest from reference TRBV9 and TRBJ2-2 gives the full variable domain: DSGVTQTPKHLITATGQRVTLRCSPRSGDLSVYWYQQSLDQGLQFLIQYYNGEERAKGNILERFSAQQFPDLHSELNLSSLELGDSALYFCASSASVENTGELFFGEGSRLTVL.

The chain is built from TRBV5-1 and TRBJ2-3; the match to TRBD1 covers 8 bases. J gave up 2 bases and V 3 bases, and 5 bases lay outside the gene matches. Germline lookup yields CDR1 SGHRS and CDR2 YFSETQ. This CDR3 spans 15 amino acids. The CDR3 bases are TGCGCCAGCAGCTCGGTGGACAGGGACACAGATACGCAGTATTTT. Its translation: CASSSVDRDTDTQYF. The entire variable domain, with the rest obtained from reference TRBV5-1 and TRBJ2-3, is as follows: KAGVTQTPRYLIKTRGQQVTLSCSPISGHRSVSWYQQTPGQGLQFLFEYFSETQRNKGNFPGRFSGRQFSNSRSEMNVSTLELGDSALYLCASSSVDRDTDTQYFGPGTRLTVL.

The chain combines TRBV4-3 with TRBJ2-2, with a tentative D call TRBD1 (5 bases). Germline CDR1 LGHNA, CDR2 YSLEER. The V gene lost 0 bases and the J gene lost 7 bases, with 12 bases spanning the gap. The CDR3 spans 15 residues. The CDR3, as DNA: TGCGCCAGCAGCCAAGATTGGGGCAGGTACGGGGAGCTGTTTTTT. The encoded protein is CASSQDWGRYGELFF.

This clonotype has at least ten counts. The chain employs TRBV24-1 and TRBJ1-5, with a possible D match to TRBD1 (6 bases). Germline values: CDR1 KGHDR, CDR2 SFDVKD. The V gene lost 3 bases and the J gene lost 4 bases, with 9 bases spanning the gap. The CDR3 is made up of 14 amino acids. This CDR3 reads CATSDGTWNQPQHF. The CDR3 DNA reads TGTGCCACCAGTGATGGGACATGGAATCAGCCCCAGCATTTT.

This clonotype was detected only a few times. This sequence joins TRBV7-9 and TRBJ2-7; 9 bases align to TRBD1. Trimming took 3 bases from V and 4 from J; bases not matched to a gene: 7. The CDR3 consists of 15 residues. The germline V gene encodes CDR1 SEHNR and CDR2 FQNEAQ (reference sequence). CDR3 DNA sequence: TGTGCCAGCAGCTTCGGGACAGGGATATTGTACGAGCAGTACTTC. Encoded protein: CASSFGTGILYEQYF.

In this sample, this clonotype turned up a few times. The chain recombines TRBV13 with TRBJ1-1, with D tentatively TRBD1 (5 bases). Germline CDR1 and CDR2: PRHDT and FYEKMQ (reference sequence). CDR3 length: 14 amino acids. The V end was cut by 3 bases, the J end by 4 bases, with 12 bases between. DNA for the CDR3: TGTGCCAGCAGCTTTGGACGGGGGAGCACTGAAGCTTTCTTT. This gives the protein CASSFGRGSTEAFF.

The V and J genes are TRBV2 and TRBJ2-1; possible D gene TRBD2, 5 bases. CDR3 length equals 15 residues. Germline CDR1 and CDR2: SNHLY and FYNNEI. Trimming removed 10 bases at V and 7 bases at J, with 23 bases between. The CDR3, as DNA: TGTGCCACCCACGATCATGCACTCTCGGGAAATGAGCAGTTCTTC. It yields the protein CATHDHALSGNEQFF.

The chain employs TRBV11-2 and TRBJ2-1, with D unresolved. From germline, CDR1 is SGHAT and CDR2 FQNNGV. The CDR3 has 17 residues. The V and J ends lost 2 bases and 4 bases respectively, with 18 bases between them. The CDR3 region is CASSLSPQLSQYNEQFF. The CDR3 nucleotides read TGTGCCAGCAGCTTATCCCCCCAGTTAAGTCAGTACAATGAGCAGTTCTTC. Full variable domain (outside the CDR3, taken from reference TRBV11-2 and TRBJ2-1): EAGVAQSPRYKIIEKRQSVAFWCNPISGHATLYWYQQILGQGPKLLIQFQNNGVVDDSQLPKDRFSAERLKGVDSTLKIQPAKLEDSAVYLCASSLSPQLSQYNEQFFGPGTRLTVL.

V usage is TRBV11-2 and J usage is TRBJ2-7; the match to TRBD2 covers 9 bases. CDR1 and CDR2 from the germline V gene are SGHAT and FQNNGV. Trimming cost V 3 bases and J 6 bases; bases outside gene matches: 9. The CDR3 consists of 15 residues. CDR3 DNA sequence: TGTGCCAGCAGCTTTGCGCAGCGGGGGGCCTTCGAGCAGTACTTC. Translated: CASSFAQRGAFEQYF.

This clonotype was counted ten times or more. The chain carries TRBV28 and TRBJ2-1; TRBD1 aligns across 11 bases. The germline CDR1 and CDR2 sequences are MDHEN and SYDVKM. V dropped 6 bases and J dropped 8; count of bases not matched to a gene: 18. The CDR3 has 18 amino acids. In nucleotides, the CDR3 is TGTGCCAGCAGCTTAGGGACAGGGGGTCCCCTAACGGTGGATGAGCAGTTCTTC. This encodes CASSLGTGGPLTVDEQFF.

This clonotype was counted ten times or more. The chain recombines TRBV28 with TRBJ2-7, with D perhaps matching TRBD1 or TRBD2 (5 bases each). CDR3 size: 16 residues. V shed 6 bases and J shed 0 bases, with 18 bases lying between them. Germline V lookup: CDR1 MDHEN, CDR2 SYDVKM. The CDR3 DNA reads TGTGCCAGCAGCGTCCCACTGGGGACCTACTCCTACGAGCAGTACTTC. Amino acid sequence: CASSVPLGTYSYEQYF.

This rearrangement joins TRBV5-1 to TRBJ2-5; no clear D. Germline V lookup: CDR1 SGHRS, CDR2 YFSETQ. The V end lost 7 bases, the J end lost 3 bases, and 19 bases lay between the germline ends. This CDR3 is built from 15 residues. The CDR3 spells CASQSRYGDEETQYF. The CDR3 coding sequence is TGCGCCAGCCAATCACGGTATGGCGATGAAGAGACCCAGTACTTC.

This clonotype has more than one count but fewer than ten. CDR3 bases: TGTGCCAGCGGGGGACAGGGTTATCAGCCCCAGCATTTT. Translating it yields CASGGQGYQPQHF. This chain connects TRBV25-1 to TRBJ1-5, with 9 bases matching TRBD1. Losses at the gene ends were 8 bases for V and 5 bases for J; bases not matched to a gene: 4. In germline, CDR1 is MGHDK, CDR2 SYGVNS. This CDR3 spans 13 amino acids.

This clonotype was observed a few times. This chain's CDR3 is CASSLTTVAWLDTQYF. The DNA for the CDR3 is TGTGCCAGCAGTTTAACGACGGTCGCTTGGTTGGATACGCAGTATTTT. This sequence joins TRBV12-3 or TRBV12-4 and TRBJ2-3; D unresolved. The CDR3 extends over 16 amino acids. V shed 2 bases and J shed 6 bases, with 18 bases lying between them.